One sample yielded the 15 T cell receptor beta chains listed below, sequenced in a study of cytomegalovirus exposure and HLA in healthy donors. Use of 60 Vbeta and 13 Jbeta primers characterized the PCR. The method was immunoSEQ multiplex PCR; TCRdb's version includes in-frame clones alone and lacks a portion of them. The data contain 140,000 to 150,000 clones, 70% to 80% of them singletons. Sequenced: PBMCs. Receptors originate from a woman aged 18 to 35 in good health and CMV-seropositive.

The chain links TRBV30 to TRBJ1-1; 7 bases are shared with TRBD1. The CDR3 covers 13 residues. Germline V gene sequence: CDR1 GTSNPN, CDR2 SVGIG (reference sequence). The V and J ends lost 7 bases and 0 bases, in that order; junction bases with no gene match: 5. The CDR3 loop reads CAFHGQVNTEAFF. For the CDR3, the DNA is TGTGCCTTCCACGGACAGGTGAACACTGAAGCTTTCTTT.

The chain joins TRBV5-1 to TRBJ2-2; the match to TRBD2 covers 8 bases. This CDR3 spans 15 amino acids. Losses at the gene ends were 4 bases for V and 0 bases for J; bases not matched to a gene: 2. Germline values: CDR1 SGHRS, CDR2 YFSETQ. The CDR3 DNA follows: TGCGCCAGCAGCGTAGCGGGGCCGAACACCGGGGAGCTGTTTTTT. This encodes CASSVAGPNTGELFF.

CDR3 in amino acids: CASSVDRGGNQPQHF. CDR3 in DNA: TGTGCCAGTAGTGTCGACAGGGGTGGCAATCAGCCCCAGCATTTT. The V gene is TRBV19, the J gene TRBJ1-5, with TRBD1 matching over 8 bases. V dropped 5 bases and J dropped 2; count of bases not matched to a gene: 5. Per the germline V gene, CDR1 is LNHDA and CDR2 is SQIVND (reference sequence). The CDR3 covers 15 residues.

The chain combines TRBV29-1 with TRBJ1-1; TRBD1 might be the D (6 bases). The CDR3 covers 12 residues. CDR1 is SQVTM and CDR2 is ANQGSEA in the germline V gene. V lost 4 bases to trimming and J lost 3 bases, with 9 bases between them. CDR3 DNA: TGCAGCGTTGTAGGGGGTGACACTGAAGCTTTCTTT. Protein: CSVVGGDTEAFF.

The chain couples TRBV7-9 to TRBJ1-4, with a weak D call TRBD1 (6 bases). CDR1 is SEHNR and CDR2 is FQNEAQ in the germline V gene (reference sequence). V was pared by 4 bases and J by 5 bases, with 11 bases between. The CDR3 is 14 amino acids. CDR3 in amino acids: CASSSGQYNEKLFF. In DNA, the CDR3 is TGTGCCAGCAGCTCGGGACAATACAATGAAAAACTGTTTTTT.

About this clone: This same CDR3 is encoded by further DNA sequences in the sample. The chain employs TRBV14 and TRBJ2-7; TRBD1 is a possible D gene (5 bases). CDR3 size: 14 residues. The V and J ends lost 5 bases and 3 bases respectively, with 14 bases between them. Looked up from germline, CDR1 is SGHDN and CDR2 is FVKESK. CDR3 in amino acids: CASSSHKGHYEQYF. For the CDR3, the DNA is TGTGCCAGCAGCTCACATAAGGGGCACTACGAGCAGTACTTC. Full variable domain (missing parts from reference TRBV14 and TRBJ2-7): EAGVTQFPSHSVIEKGQTVTLRCDPISGHDNLYWYRRVMGKEIKFLLHFVKESKQDESGMPNNRFLAERTGGTYSTLKVQPAELEDSGVYFCASSSHKGHYEQYFGPGTRLTVT.

The chain employs TRBV6-1 and TRBJ1-6; 8 nucleotides align to TRBD1. CDR3 length equals 15 residues. J was trimmed by 6 bases and V by 6 bases; bases with no gene match: 7. Germline V gives CDR1 MNHNS, CDR2 SASEGT. In nucleotides, the CDR3 is TGTGCCAGCAGGAACCGGGACAGGCCTAATTCACCCCTCCACTTT. Translation gives CASRNRDRPNSPLHF.

The rearrangement joins TRBV5-5 to TRBJ1-1, with TRBD1 matching 7 bases. Trimming removed 4 bases from V and 0 bases from J; junction bases left unmatched: 12. The germline CDR1 and CDR2 sequences are SGHKS and YYEKEE (reference sequence). The CDR3 is made up of 17 amino acids. CDR3 in amino acids: CASSAPKGTAMNTEAFF. Written as DNA, the CDR3 is TGTGCCAGCAGCGCCCCCAAGGGGACAGCCATGAACACTGAAGCTTTCTTT.

The V and J genes are TRBV6-5 and TRBJ1-1; 7 bases match TRBD1. Unmatched junction bases numbered 14, after V lost 4 bases and J lost 6 bases. In germline, CDR1 is MNHEY, CDR2 SVGAGI. This CDR3 contains 16 residues. The CDR3 sequence is CASSSSGGVVSAEAFF. As DNA, the CDR3 is TGTGCCAGCAGTTCCTCAGGGGGGGTAGTAAGCGCTGAAGCTTTCTTT.

This clone was seen a few times. This chain joins TRBV5-1 and TRBJ2-5, with D possibly being TRBD2 (5 bases). From germline, CDR1 is SGHRS and CDR2 YFSETQ. The CDR3 is 15 amino acids. The ends were cut back, 2 bases at V and 1 base at J, with 12 bases in the middle. The CDR3 region is CASSFVTGGQETQYF. The CDR3 DNA sequence: TGCGCCAGCAGCTTTGTCACTGGAGGCCAAGAGACCCAGTACTTC.

The chain couples TRBV9 to TRBJ1-4; the match to TRBD1 covers 7 bases. The CDR3 is made up of 15 amino acids. CDR1 and CDR2 (germline): SGDLS, YYNGEE. V was pared by 3 bases and J by 4 bases, with 6 bases of the junction left unmatched. CDR3 in amino acids: CASSAGDSRNEKLFF. Here the CDR3 DNA reads TGTGCCAGCAGCGCCGGGGACAGCCGTAATGAAAAACTGTTTTTT.

The chain has TRBV29-1 and TRBJ1-1; no clear D. The V gene lost 7 bases and the J gene lost 1 base, with 16 bases spanning the gap. The CDR3 covers 14 residues. Germline CDR1 is SQVTM and CDR2 is ANQGSEA. CDR3 DNA sequence: TGCAGCGCCTATTATCATGGTAGGAACACTGAAGCTTTCTTT. Its translation is CSAYYHGRNTEAFF.

The rearrangement links TRBV10-1 to TRBJ2-3; the D gene is possibly TRBD2 (7 bases). CDR3 length: 16 residues. The V gene lost 0 bases and the J gene lost 6 bases, with 16 bases spanning the gap. The germline CDR1 and CDR2 sequences are WNHNN and SYGVQD (reference sequence). The CDR3 DNA reads TGCGCCAGCAGTGAGTCGTGGGGGGGCTCCACTGATACGCAGTATTTT. Its protein product is CASSESWGGSTDTQYF.

The CDR3: CATSSLDVGLIGETQYF. DNA of the CDR3: TGTGCCACCAGCAGCTTAGATGTGGGTCTCATCGGGGAGACCCAGTACTTC. The rearrangement joins TRBV15 to TRBJ2-5; no reliable D call. This CDR3 region has 17 residues. Germline CDR1 LNHNV, CDR2 YYDKDF (reference sequence). V lost 3 bases, J lost 5 bases, and 22 bases lay in between.

This chain connects TRBV27 to TRBJ2-1, with D possibly TRBD1 on 6 matching bases. This CDR3 has 15 amino acids. The germline V gene has CDR1 MNHEY and CDR2 SMNVEV (reference sequence). V dropped 3 bases and J dropped 0 bases, with 9 bases sitting between them. CDR3: CASSLDRSSYNEQFF. CDR3 DNA sequence: TGTGCCAGCAGTTTGGACAGAAGCTCCTACAATGAGCAGTTCTTC.